This T cell receptor beta chain comes out of a study of blood T cell repertoires in COVID-19. Patients in Seattle were enrolled during active infection, then followed longitudinally. TCRdb's copy holds only in-frame clones and misses some; the assay was immunoSEQ multiplex PCR. The table includes about 210,000 clones, 82% detected once. V was shortened by 2 bases and J by 6 bases, with 10 bases between the two germline ends. CDR3 length: 13 residues. The V gene's germline CDR1 is SGHNT and CDR2 YYREEE (reference sequence). This clone has only a few counts. The chain employs TRBV5-4 and TRBJ2-3; maybe TRBD2 (5 bases). This TCR came from a woman aged 60-75 years with COVID-19, enrolled during active disease. Material for sequencing was peripheral blood. The CDR3 here is CASSFSRDDTQYF. The CDR3 region has the DNA TGTGCCAGCAGCTTCTCTCGGGATGATACGCAGTATTTT.